The 21 T cell receptor beta chains below were found in one sample sequenced in a study of T cell responses to AZD1222 COVID-19 vaccine. The table came from immunoSEQ multiplex PCR; TCRdb's copy has only in-frame clones and leaves some out. This table has approximately 110,000 clones, more than 85% appearing once. The sample in question was peripheral blood, obtained on day 0 of AZD1222 vaccination. These receptors originate from an adult in good health.

The rearrangement joins TRBV14 to TRBJ1-2; D is unclear. Germline V gene data show CDR1 as SGHDN and CDR2 as FVKESK. The V end was cut by 0 bases, the J end by 7 bases, with 9 bases between. The CDR3 runs 13 residues. The CDR3 nucleotides are TGTGCCAGCAGCCAAGACTCCCGGGTTGGCTACACCTTC. Translated, it gives CASSQDSRVGYTF.

This rearrangement joins TRBV27 to TRBJ2-3; 12 nucleotides match TRBD2. Germline V gene data show CDR1 as MNHEY and CDR2 as SMNVEV (reference sequence). V lost 7 bases, J lost 2 bases, and 4 bases stayed unmatched. This CDR3 contains 15 residues. The CDR3 DNA is TGTGCCAGCAATCGACTAGCGGGAGCCACAGATACGCAGTATTTT. Protein product: CASNRLAGATDTQYF.

This chain connects TRBV19 to TRBJ1-1; 10 positions agree with TRBD1. J gave up 7 bases and V 5 bases, and 4 bases lay outside the gene matches. This CDR3 contains 13 residues. Germline assignment: CDR1 LNHDA and CDR2 SQIVND (reference sequence). CDR3 DNA sequence: TGTGCCAGTAGTGCGGGACAGGGGAGTGAAGCTTTCTTT. This sequence encodes CASSAGQGSEAFF.

The rearrangement uses TRBV4-3 and TRBJ1-2, with TRBD1 identical over 12 bases. The length of the CDR3 is 15 residues. Per germline, CDR1 LGHNA and CDR2 YSLEER. The V gene end was trimmed by 3 bases and the J gene end by 8 bases; junction bases not matched to a gene: 7. CDR3 residues: CASSQGTGGAGGYTF. CDR3 DNA sequence: TGCGCCAGCAGCCAGGGGACAGGGGGCGCAGGGGGCTACACCTTC.

This chain uses TRBV14 with TRBJ1-1; D is unclear. V lost 4 bases and J lost 4, with 13 bases in between. Per the germline V gene, CDR1 is SGHDN and CDR2 is FVKESK. This CDR3 is built from 14 residues. The CDR3 region has the DNA TGTGCCAGCAGCCCGGGGAGGGTTCGCACTGAAGCTTTCTTT. Residues: CASSPGRVRTEAFF.

In this sample, this clone turned up once. The V call is TRBV2, the J call TRBJ1-4, with 8 bases identical to TRBD1. This CDR3 has 14 amino acids. Germline V gene data show CDR1 as SNHLY and CDR2 as FYNNEI. Unmatched junction bases numbered 8, after V lost 6 bases and J lost 8 bases. This CDR3 reads CASRDDRGGEKLFF. In DNA form, the CDR3 reads TGTGCCAGCAGGGACGACAGGGGAGGAGAAAAACTGTTTTTT.

The chain carries TRBV19 and TRBJ1-5, with TRBD1 as a possible D gene (5 bases). CDR1 is LNHDA and CDR2 is SQIVND in the germline V gene (reference sequence). The CDR3 sequence is 14 residues long. The germline V and J ends were trimmed by 6 bases and 11 bases, with 20 bases remaining between them. This CDR3 reads CASRWGDPLGAQHF. CDR3 coding DNA: TGTGCCAGTAGATGGGGGGACCCCCTCGGGGCCCAGCATTTT.

V and J are TRBV5-1 and TRBJ1-1; D remains unclear. V was cut by 0 bases and J by 8 bases, with 8 bases left in between. CDR3 length: 12 residues. Germline assignment: CDR1 SGHRS and CDR2 YFSETQ. The CDR3 nucleotides read TGCGCCAGCAGCTTGGAAGGCAGGGAAGCTTTCTTT. Residues: CASSLEGREAFF.

This sequence joins TRBV7-3 and TRBJ2-3, with 13 bases aligning to TRBD2. The V gene's germline CDR1 is SGHTA and CDR2 FQGTGA. The CDR3 contains 15 residues. The junction had 6 bases not matched to a gene; V was cut back by 4 bases and J by 8 bases. The CDR3 is CASSSTSGGAGTQYF. In DNA, the CDR3 is TGTGCCAGCAGCTCCACTAGCGGGGGGGCCGGTACGCAGTATTTT.

V is TRBV5-8 and J is TRBJ2-5; 7 positions agree with TRBD2. Germline V gene sequence: CDR1 SGHTS, CDR2 YDEGEE. J lost 4 bases, V lost 6 bases, and 15 bases had no gene match. CDR3 size: 16 residues. CDR3 in DNA: TGTGCCAGCACCTGGCCCCACGCGGGAGTGGGAGAGACCCAGTACTTC. Translation gives CASTWPHAGVGETQYF.

This clone was recorded once. The chain links TRBV28 to TRBJ2-6, with 11 positions matching TRBD1. V trimming: 6 bases; J trimming: 0 bases; junction bases outside the gene matches: 13. Germline CDR1 is MDHEN and CDR2 is SYDVKM. The CDR3 spans 20 residues. CDR3 in amino acids: CASRPYAPGQGGSGANVLTF. In DNA form, the CDR3 reads TGTGCCAGCAGACCCTACGCCCCGGGACAGGGGGGCTCTGGGGCCAACGTCCTGACTTTC.

This chain links TRBV29-1 with TRBJ2-7; D is unclear. Trimming took off 5 bases at V and 5 bases at J, with 13 bases between the two ends. The CDR3 is 12 amino acids. CDR1 and CDR2 from the germline V gene are SQVTM and ANQGSEA. CDR3 bases: TGCAGCGTTAACGGGCCTATCGACGAGCAGTACTTC. Translated, it gives CSVNGPIDEQYF.

The chain combines TRBV5-4 with TRBJ1-4, with D unresolved. Trimming left V 2 bases short and J 0 bases short, with 8 bases between. This CDR3 region has 15 residues. Per the germline V gene, CDR1 is SGHNT and CDR2 is YYREEE (reference sequence). CDR3 in amino acids: CASSLEPTTNEKLFF. CDR3 nucleotide sequence: TGTGCCAGCAGCTTAGAGCCTACAACTAATGAAAAACTGTTTTTT.

The rearrangement links TRBV3-1 (or the pseudogene TRBV3-2) to TRBJ2-3; D unclear. V was clipped by 5 bases and J by 3 bases, with 12 bases between them. In germline, CDR1 is LGHDT, CDR2 YNNKEL (reference sequence). The CDR3 loop spans 14 amino acids. The CDR3 nucleotides read TGTGCCAGCAGCGACCGGTACTCAACAGATACGCAGTATTTT. The encoded protein is CASSDRYSTDTQYF.

The CDR3 sequence is CASSLVSGANTGELFF. The CDR3 DNA is TGTGCCAGCAGCTTAGTTAGCGGGGCGAACACCGGGGAGCTGTTTTTT. The rearrangement joins TRBV7-2 to TRBJ2-2, with 8 nucleotides matching TRBD2. Germline lookup yields CDR1 SGHTA and CDR2 FQGNSA. The CDR3 is 16 amino acids. V was pared by 1 base and J by 0 bases, with 1 base of the junction left unmatched.

The rearrangement joins TRBV20-1 to TRBJ2-1; 11 nucleotides line up with TRBD1. Germline assignment: CDR1 DFQATT and CDR2 SNEGSKA (reference sequence). Trimming took 4 bases from V and 16 from J; bases not matched to a gene: 6. This CDR3 is built from 11 residues. CDR3 DNA: TGCAGTGCTACCGGGACAGGGGGTGGTTTCTTC. Translated, it gives CSATGTGGGFF.

This clone was observed a few times. The chain joins TRBV15 to TRBJ1-5; 10 nucleotides match TRBD1. V lost 1 base and J lost 6; bases outside the gene matches: 6. CDR1 is LNHNV and CDR2 is YYDKDF in the germline V gene (reference sequence). CDR3 size: 16 residues. In nucleotides, the CDR3 is TGTGCCACCAGCAGAGGGGGACAGGGGATCGTTCAGCCCCAGCATTTT. Translating gives CATSRGGQGIVQPQHF.

The chain employs TRBV29-1 and TRBJ2-2; the match to TRBD2 covers 9 bases. Trimming took 6 bases from V and 3 from J; bases not matched to a gene: 5. The CDR3 sequence is 14 residues long. The V gene's germline CDR1 is SQVTM and CDR2 ANQGSEA. The CDR3 reads CSVGTSFYTGELFF. The CDR3 DNA reads as TGCAGCGTAGGGACTAGCTTCTACACCGGGGAGCTGTTTTTT.

Only a few counts were recorded for this clone. The chain is built from TRBV14 and TRBJ2-7; D perhaps matches TRBD1 (6 bases). Germline CDR1 and CDR2: SGHDN and FVKESK. V lost 4 bases and J 0 bases, leaving 10 bases between the germline ends. CDR3 length: 14 amino acids. CDR3 residues: CASSLWDNSYEQYF. DNA for the CDR3: TGTGCCAGCAGCCTATGGGACAACTCCTACGAGCAGTACTTC.

CDR3 residues: CASSFQGGSETQYF. The CDR3 DNA sequence: TGTGCCAGCAGCTTTCAGGGAGGTAGTGAGACCCAGTACTTC. This chain uses TRBV11-1 with TRBJ2-5; a possible D gene is TRBD2 (6 bases). The CDR3 is 14 amino acids. Trimming pared 3 bases from V and 5 bases from J, leaving 13 bases between. Germline V CDR1 and CDR2: SGHAT, FQDESV (reference sequence).

A single count supports this clone. This chain joins TRBV7-3 and TRBJ2-3; TRBD1 is a possible D gene (5 bases). Trimming took 3 bases from V and 3 from J, leaving 10 bases between them. Germline values: CDR1 SGHTA, CDR2 FQGTGA. This CDR3 is built from 14 residues. The CDR3 nucleotides are TGTGCCAGCAGCTTGTCCAGGGTAACAGATACGCAGTATTTT. This codes for CASSLSRVTDTQYF.